A single T cell receptor (beta chain) is shown here with its context. The authors reverse transcribed roughly 0.5 to 1 ug RNA with random hexamers. TCRdb independently ran MiXCR on the immunoSEQ multiplex PCR reads; one entry per CDR3 protein. The table has a few hundred thousand distinct CDR3 sequences, about nine tenths seen once; the top ten hold around 0.18%. The data stem from a study of CD8 T cells in Susac syndrome. V gave up 4 bases and J gave up 3 bases, with 16 bases separating them. The germline V gene encodes CDR1 MGHRA and CDR2 YSYEKL. This CDR3 has 15 amino acids. This sequence was found in a human donor with multiple sclerosis. V usage is TRBV4-1 and J usage is TRBJ2-7; no reliable D call. Sequencing input: CD8+ T cells from PBMCs. CDR3 sequence reads: CASSPRVDGDYEQYF. The DNA of the CDR3 is TGCGCCAGCAGCCCTCGGGTGGATGGAGACTACGAGCAGTACTTC.